This entry lists 6 T cell receptor beta chains sequenced from one sample in a study of T cell repertoires in cytomegalovirus infection. TCRdb processed the reads anew with MiXCR; each CDR3 protein has one entry. The table shows 200,000 or so distinct CDR3 sequences, with 25% to 30% occurring only once. Sequenced input: PBMCs. The receptors come from a human donor in good health (CMV status not recorded). Some clones in this sample may be carry-over from other donors' samples.

This clonotype was found a few times. V usage is TRBV6-1 and J usage is TRBJ1-3, with a possible D match to TRBD1 (6 bases). Germline V gives CDR1 MNHNS, CDR2 SASEGT. The V end lost 0 bases, the J end lost 3 bases, and 12 bases lay between the germline ends. The CDR3 has 16 residues. In DNA, the CDR3 is TGTGCCAGCAGTGAAGCACCACAGGGCTATGGAAACACCATATATTTT. Protein product: CASSEAPQGYGNTIYF.

The gene calls are TRBV29-1 and TRBJ2-1; a possible D gene is TRBD2 (6 bases). Trimming shortened V by 0 bases and J by 6 bases, and 21 bases separated the two germline ends. CDR3 length: 17 amino acids. Germline V lookup: CDR1 SQVTM, CDR2 ANQGSEA. In DNA, the CDR3 is TGCAGCGTTGAAGATCTCGGGGGTGAGCTTGCCTGCAATGAGCAGTTCTTC. It specifies CSVEDLGGELACNEQFF.

The rearrangement uses TRBV9 and TRBJ2-2; 7 bases align to TRBD2. CDR3 length: 17 amino acids. Germline V CDR1 and CDR2: SGDLS, YYNGEE. J was trimmed by 3 bases and V by 3 bases; bases with no gene match: 11. CDR3: CASSAARRGKDTGELFF. CDR3 DNA sequence: TGTGCCAGCAGCGCCGCCAGGCGGGGGAAGGACACCGGGGAGCTGTTTTTT.

The chain is built from TRBV6-2 or TRBV6-3 and TRBJ1-1; the match to TRBD1 covers 7 bases. V shed 0 bases and J 4 bases; nucleotides not matched to a gene: 8. The CDR3 is 16 residues long. Looked up from germline, CDR1 is MNHEY and CDR2 is SVGEGT. The CDR3 sequence is CASSYSGGRDSTEAFF. The CDR3 DNA sequence: TGTGCCAGCAGTTACTCCGGGGGGCGGGACAGCACTGAAGCTTTCTTT.

This clonotype has just a few counts. The chain links TRBV27 to TRBJ1-4; D not certain. The CDR3 length is 15 residues. Trimming stripped 5 bases from V and 4 bases from J, with 14 bases between. Per the germline V gene, CDR1 is MNHEY and CDR2 is SMNVEV (reference sequence). The CDR3 DNA reads TGTGCCAGCAGTAGGATCCACGCCTTTAATGAAAAACTGTTTTTT. Translated: CASSRIHAFNEKLFF.

This clonotype showed up just a few times. The V and J genes are TRBV6-2 or TRBV6-3 and TRBJ1-5; tentatively, D is TRBD1 (5 bases). CDR3 length: 13 residues. Germline values: CDR1 MNHEY, CDR2 SVGEGT. Trimming stripped 5 bases from V and 4 bases from J, with 9 bases between. DNA for the CDR3: TGTGCCAGCAGTCGGGACGTTAATCAGCCCCAGCATTTT. This translates into CASSRDVNQPQHF.